The subject of this entry is one T cell receptor beta chain. The antigen is not known. Germline CDR1 and CDR2: LNHNV and YYDKDF (reference sequence). The CDR3 is made up of 15 amino acids. Trimming pared 3 bases from V and 5 bases from J, leaving 17 bases between. The entry originates in a study of cytomegalovirus exposure and HLA in healthy donors. Study as a whole: Among the 300 to 400 donors who were genotyped, about 86% fell in the genetic ancestry cluster that is associated with self-reported Caucasian donors.

Primers for the PCR totalled 60 Vbeta and 13 Jbeta. TCRdb's copy holds only in-frame clones and misses some; the assay was immunoSEQ multiplex PCR. The sample has around 100,000 clones, 79% seen once; the top ten hold around 3%. Findings and limits, study-wide: No immune exposure information besides CMV serostatus was available. Follow-up analysis seemed to connect common viral pathogens with several of the most significant clusters identified. The likely origin of a cluster of highly shared sequence variants was a sequencing artifact.

The J gene is TRBJ2-7, the V gene TRBV15; TRBD1 is a possible D gene (6 bases). The sequence came from a young woman in good health and CMV-seropositive. The sample consisted of PBMCs. CDR3 sequence reads: CATSRGQSLIDEQYF. The CDR3 coding sequence is TGTGCCACCAGCAGGGGACAAAGCCTGATCGACGAGCAGTACTTC.